This entry lists 24 T cell receptor beta chains sequenced from one sample in a study of blood T cell repertoires in COVID-19. The assay was immunoSEQ multiplex PCR, and TCRdb's table has in-frame clones only and misses some. The top ten hold roughly 4% of the sample, which has about 160,000 clones, around 83% seen once. Sequences were obtained from PBMCs or T cells enriched from blood (not recorded which). These receptors originate from a woman between 50 and 59 years old in a cohort exposed to, infected with or recovered from COVID-19 (not recorded which).

This chain links TRBV9 with TRBJ2-3, with TRBD2 matching over 8 bases. The CDR3 is made up of 17 amino acids. CDR1 and CDR2 from the germline V gene are SGDLS and YYNGEE. The junction had 10 bases not matched to a gene; V was cut back by 0 bases and J by 4 bases. The CDR3 spells CASSVGLTGGRADTQYF. The CDR3 DNA reads TGTGCCAGCAGCGTAGGTTTGACGGGGGGGCGAGCAGATACGCAGTATTTT.

V usage is TRBV11-2 and J usage is TRBJ2-7; 7 bases map to TRBD2. Germline loops: CDR1 SGHAT, CDR2 FQNNGV. Trimming took 5 bases from V and 0 from J; bases not matched to a gene: 7. The CDR3 totals 15 residues. The CDR3 sequence is CASSRGLDSSYEQYF. CDR3 nucleotide sequence: TGTGCCAGCAGCAGAGGACTAGATAGCTCCTACGAGCAGTACTTC. The variable domain in full, completed from reference TRBV11-2 and TRBJ2-7, reads EAGVAQSPRYKIIEKRQSVAFWCNPISGHATLYWYQQILGQGPKLLIQFQNNGVVDDSQLPKDRFSAERLKGVDSTLKIQPAKLEDSAVYLCASSRGLDSSYEQYFGPGTRLTVT.

The chain uses TRBV15 and TRBJ2-3, with 7 bases identical to TRBD2. Looked up from germline, CDR1 is LNHNV and CDR2 is YYDKDF (reference sequence). The length of the CDR3 is 15 residues. V was pared by 6 bases and J by 0 bases, with 6 bases of the junction left unmatched. As DNA, the CDR3 is TGTGCCACCAGGTCGGGGGGACCCAGCACAGATACGCAGTATTTT. Protein product: CATRSGGPSTDTQYF.

The chain uses TRBV15 and TRBJ2-2, with D possibly matching TRBD2 (5 bases). The germline gives CDR1 LNHNV, CDR2 YYDKDF (reference sequence). The CDR3 totals 13 residues. Trimming took 7 bases from V and 1 from J, leaving 7 bases between them. CDR3 residues: CATTSGNTGELFF. CDR3 bases: TGTGCCACCACCAGCGGGAACACCGGGGAGCTGTTTTTT.

The sample holds one count of this clone. V is TRBV30 and J is TRBJ1-4; D not resolved. The V gene's germline CDR1 is GTSNPN and CDR2 SVGIG (reference sequence). The CDR3 contains 14 residues. V was pared by 5 bases and J by 3 bases, with 13 bases between. CDR3 sequence reads: CAWGELSSNEKLFF. CDR3 in DNA: TGTGCCTGGGGGGAGTTATCGTCTAATGAAAAACTGTTTTTT. The full variable domain, rest sourced from reference TRBV30 and TRBJ1-4, is SQTIHQWPATLVQPVGSPLSLECTVEGTSNPNLYWYRQAAGRGLQLLFYSVGIGQISSEVPQNLSASRPQDRQFILSSKKLLLSDSGFYLCAWGELSSNEKLFFGSGTQLSVL.

The CDR3 region has the DNA TGTGCCAGCAGCCCCCGGGATGCCAAAAACATTCAGTACTTC. This encodes CASSPRDAKNIQYF. The chain joins TRBV6-5 to TRBJ2-4; a weak D match, TRBD2 (5 bases). Trimming removed 6 bases from V and 1 base from J, with 10 bases in between. From germline, CDR1 is MNHEY and CDR2 SVGAGI. The CDR3 loop spans 14 amino acids.

The chain is built from TRBV6-5 and TRBJ2-7; TRBD1 matches 8 bases. CDR1 is MNHEY and CDR2 is SVGAGI in the germline V gene. This CDR3 has 13 residues. The J segment lost 3 bases and the V segment lost 8 bases, leaving 6 bases of the junction unmatched. The CDR3 spells CASGTGGRYEQYF. The CDR3 DNA reads TGTGCCAGCGGAACAGGGGGACGCTACGAGCAGTACTTC.

This clone was counted ten times or more. The chain uses TRBV18 and TRBJ2-5, with 10 bases fitting TRBD2. Germline assignment: CDR1 KGHSH and CDR2 LQKENI. This CDR3 has 15 residues. V lost 6 bases and J lost 4; bases outside the gene matches: 8. The CDR3 loop is CASSPQRGGVETQYF. CDR3 in DNA: TGTGCCAGCTCCCCCCAGCGGGGGGGCGTAGAGACCCAGTACTTC.

The CDR3 region is CASSVSTGQGATNEKLFF. The CDR3 DNA sequence: TGTGCCAGCAGTGTATCTACAGGACAGGGGGCAACTAATGAAAAACTGTTTTTT. The chain links TRBV28 to TRBJ1-4; 10 bases fit TRBD1. This CDR3 has 18 amino acids. Germline-derived CDR1 and CDR2 are MDHEN and SYDVKM. The ends lost 5 bases at V and 0 bases at J; junction bases unmatched: 9.

Only one count was recorded for this clone. This chain uses TRBV5-8 with TRBJ1-2, with D hard to call. The CDR3 loop spans 11 amino acids. V was clipped by 4 bases and J by 5 bases, with 6 bases between them. Per the germline V gene, CDR1 is SGHTS and CDR2 is YDEGEE. The CDR3 spells CASSLLYGYTF. The CDR3 coding sequence is TGTGCCAGCAGCCTGTTGTATGGCTACACCTTC.

The rearrangement links TRBV19 to TRBJ1-4, with D tentatively TRBD1 (6 bases). Germline V gene lookup returns CDR1 LNHDA and CDR2 SQIVND (reference sequence). V was trimmed by 8 bases and J by 5 bases, leaving 12 bases between them. The CDR3 has 13 residues. For the CDR3, the DNA is TGTGCCAGTGGCGGGCAGGGGAATGAAAAACTGTTTTTT. It yields the protein CASGGQGNEKLFF.

The V call is TRBV7-8, the J call TRBJ1-6; 9 positions match TRBD1. The CDR3 runs 19 residues. Germline assignment: CDR1 SGHVS and CDR2 FQNEAQ. The V gene end was trimmed by 4 bases and the J gene end by 10 bases; junction bases not matched to a gene: 20. The CDR3 DNA is TGTGCCAGCAGCTCCGACCGGACAGGGGTCGGAGGATATTGGTCACCCCTCCACTTT. Protein: CASSSDRTGVGGYWSPLHF.

This sequence joins TRBV25-1 and TRBJ2-1, with TRBD2 matching over 8 bases. CDR1 MGHDK and CDR2 SYGVNS come from the germline V gene. The CDR3 consists of 16 residues. Trimming took 5 bases from V and 5 from J; bases not matched to a gene: 11. The CDR3 is CASSPTGGGIHNEQFF. The DNA for the CDR3 is TGTGCCAGCAGTCCCACCGGGGGGGGAATCCACAATGAGCAGTTCTTC. Full variable domain (rest looked up from reference TRBV25-1 and TRBJ2-1): EADIYQTPRYLVIGTGKKITLECSQTMGHDKMYWYQQDPGMELHLIHYSYGVNSTEKGDLSSESTVSRIRTEHFPLTLESARPSHTSQYLCASSPTGGGIHNEQFFGPGTRLTVL.

V usage is TRBV24-1 and J usage is TRBJ1-2; no firm D call. Trimming took off 1 base at V and 4 bases at J, with 9 bases between the two ends. Germline V lookup: CDR1 KGHDR, CDR2 SFDVKD. The CDR3 is 14 residues long. The CDR3 DNA reads TGTGCCACCAGTGATTTAAGCGACCCCTATGGCTACACCTTC. Amino acids: CATSDLSDPYGYTF.

V gene TRBV5-1 combines with J gene TRBJ1-1; no clear D. Germline CDR1 SGHRS, CDR2 YFSETQ. This CDR3 has 13 residues. Trimming left V 2 bases short and J 3 bases short, with 8 bases between. The DNA of the CDR3 is TGCGCCAGCAGCTTAGGACTGGACACTGAAGCTTTCTTT. This codes for CASSLGLDTEAFF.

The rearrangement links TRBV6-1 to TRBJ1-4; D not certain. Trimming pared 1 base from V and 7 bases from J, leaving 7 bases between. CDR1 and CDR2 from the germline V gene are MNHNS and SASEGT. This CDR3 region has 13 residues. CDR3 in amino acids: CASSEVTVEKLFF. The CDR3 bases are TGTGCCAGCAGTGAAGTAACAGTTGAAAAACTGTTTTTT.

The chain recombines TRBV7-2 with TRBJ2-1; 11 nucleotides line up with TRBD2. The J segment lost 9 bases and the V segment lost 3 bases, leaving 4 bases of the junction unmatched. The length of the CDR3 is 14 residues. Germline CDR1 is SGHTA and CDR2 is FQGNSA. The CDR3 region has the DNA TGTGCCAGCAGCTTTTCTAGCGGGGGGAGTGAGCAGTTCTTC. It encodes CASSFSSGGSEQFF. The full variable domain, completed using reference TRBV7-2 and TRBJ2-1, is GAGVSQSPSNKVTEKGKDVELRCDPISGHTALYWYRQSLGQGLEFLIYFQGNSAPDKSGLPSDRFSAERTGGSVSTLTIQRTQQEDSAVYLCASSFSSGGSEQFFGPGTRLTVL.

The chain has TRBV7-6 and TRBJ2-5; D gene uncertain. The CDR3 extends over 14 amino acids. Trimming pared 1 base from V and 12 bases from J, leaving 18 bases between. Germline CDR1 SGHVS, CDR2 FNYEAQ. The CDR3 region has the DNA TGTGCCAGCAGCTTAGGGGCCGTAGATCCCATTGAGTACTTC. Protein sequence: CASSLGAVDPIEYF.

The J gene is TRBJ1-6, the V gene TRBV19, with D perhaps matching TRBD1 (5 bases). Germline-derived CDR1 and CDR2 are LNHDA and SQIVND (reference sequence). CDR3 size: 18 residues. Trimming removed 3 bases from V and 4 bases from J, with 19 bases in between. As DNA, the CDR3 is TGTGCCAGTAGTATTTTCGGAGGGACTTCTACTTATAATTCACCCCTCCACTTT. Protein: CASSIFGGTSTYNSPLHF.

This clone came up once. This chain joins TRBV28 and TRBJ1-6; 7 bases match TRBD1. Unmatched junction bases numbered 6, after V lost 6 bases and J lost 10 bases. Germline CDR1 and CDR2: MDHEN and SYDVKM. The CDR3 extends over 13 amino acids. The CDR3 is CASSPDRESPLHF. The CDR3 DNA follows: TGTGCCAGCAGCCCCGACAGGGAATCACCCCTCCACTTT. Complete variable domain (other parts from reference TRBV28 and TRBJ1-6): DVKVTQSSRYLVKRTGEKVFLECVQDMDHENMFWYRQDPGLGLRLIYFSYDVKMKEKGDIPEGYSVSREKKERFSLILESASTNQTSMYLCASSPDRESPLHFGNGTRLTVT.

This sequence joins TRBV2 and TRBJ2-3; TRBD2 matches 7 bases. Germline V gives CDR1 SNHLY, CDR2 FYNNEI. This CDR3 spans 16 amino acids. V dropped 8 bases and J dropped 3; count of bases not matched to a gene: 14. Here the CDR3 DNA reads TGTGCCAGCTGGGGAGGGCGTAGCGGGTTAACAGATACGCAGTATTTT. Its translation: CASWGGRSGLTDTQYF.

This clone was seen a handful of times. This sequence joins TRBV3-1 (or the pseudogene TRBV3-2) and TRBJ1-1; no reliable D call. The CDR3 contains 14 residues. V was pared by 0 bases and J by 4 bases, with 9 bases between. The germline gives CDR1 LGHDT, CDR2 YNNKEL (reference sequence). As DNA, the CDR3 is TGTGCCAGCAGCCAAGATCGAGTACGCACTGAAGCTTTCTTT. Protein product: CASSQDRVRTEAFF.

This clone was seen only a few times. The chain employs TRBV3-1 (or the pseudogene TRBV3-2) and TRBJ1-2, with D possibly matching TRBD1 (6 bases). V was pared by 1 base and J by 4 bases, with 19 bases between. The CDR3 consists of 17 residues. The germline V gene has CDR1 LGHDT and CDR2 YNNKEL (reference sequence). The CDR3 reads CASSQGPSAGGPYGYTF. The CDR3 DNA sequence: TGTGCCAGCAGCCAAGGCCCCTCGGCGGGGGGCCCCTATGGCTACACCTTC.

This sequence joins TRBV6-2 or TRBV6-3 and TRBJ2-7; D is uncertain. The germline V gene encodes CDR1 MNHEY and CDR2 SVGEGT. V gave up 4 bases and J gave up 4 bases, with 14 bases separating them. CDR3 size: 14 residues. CDR3 protein: CASSSERPVYEQYF. Here the CDR3 DNA reads TGTGCCAGCAGTTCGGAGAGGCCCGTGTACGAGCAGTACTTC.